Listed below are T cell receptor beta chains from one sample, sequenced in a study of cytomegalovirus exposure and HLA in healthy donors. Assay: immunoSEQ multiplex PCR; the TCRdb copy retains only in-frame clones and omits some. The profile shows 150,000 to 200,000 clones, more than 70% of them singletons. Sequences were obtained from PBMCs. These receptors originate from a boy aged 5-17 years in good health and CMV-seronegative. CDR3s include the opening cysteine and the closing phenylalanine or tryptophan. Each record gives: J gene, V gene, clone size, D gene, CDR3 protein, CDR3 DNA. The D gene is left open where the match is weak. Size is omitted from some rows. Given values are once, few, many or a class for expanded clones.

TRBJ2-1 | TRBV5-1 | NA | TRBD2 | CASSRLAGRKDEQFF | TGCGCCAGCAGCCGACTAGCGGGAAGAAAGGATGAGCAGTTCTTC
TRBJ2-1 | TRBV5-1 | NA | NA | CASSSEGGGFNNEQFF | TGCGCCAGCAGCTCCGAAGGGGGGGGCTTCAACAATGAGCAGTTCTTC
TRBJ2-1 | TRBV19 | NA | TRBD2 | CARSGGPSSYNEQFF | TGTGCCAGAAGCGGGGGGCCCAGCTCCTACAATGAGCAGTTCTTC
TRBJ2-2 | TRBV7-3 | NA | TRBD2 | CASSPWTSGGSGTGELFF | TGTGCCAGCAGCCCGTGGACTAGCGGGGGTTCGGGTACCGGGGAGCTGTTTTTT
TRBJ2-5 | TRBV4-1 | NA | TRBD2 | CASSQVSEGGETQYF | TGCGCCAGCAGCCAGGTTTCAGAGGGAGGGGAGACCCAGTACTTC
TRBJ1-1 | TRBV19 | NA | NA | CASSGQPNTEAFF | TGTGCCAGTAGCGGACAGCCGAACACTGAAGCTTTCTTT
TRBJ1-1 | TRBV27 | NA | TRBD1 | CASSFTGGSTEAFF | TGTGCCAGCAGTTTTACAGGGGGCTCGACTGAAGCTTTCTTT
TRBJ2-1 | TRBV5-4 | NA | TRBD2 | CASSLGPSGSRRNEQFF | TGTGCCAGCAGCTTGGGGCCTAGCGGGAGCCGGCGCAATGAGCAGTTCTTC
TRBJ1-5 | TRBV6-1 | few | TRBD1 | CASSVKGTGNQPQHF | TGTGCCAGCAGCGTAAAGGGGACAGGGAATCAGCCCCAGCATTTT
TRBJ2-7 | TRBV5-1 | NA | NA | CASSSPAGGYEQYF | TGCGCCAGCAGCTCCCCAGCCGGGGGATACGAGCAGTACTTC
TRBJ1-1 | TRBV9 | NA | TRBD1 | CASSVVGQGLTGTEAFF | TGTGCCAGCAGCGTAGTGGGACAGGGGCTGACGGGCACTGAAGCTTTCTTT
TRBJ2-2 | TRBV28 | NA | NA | CASSLWGSRGTGELFF | TGTGCCAGCAGTTTATGGGGGTCCAGGGGCACCGGGGAGCTGTTTTTT
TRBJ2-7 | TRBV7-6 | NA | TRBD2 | CASSPTGLARAYEQYF | TGTGCCAGCAGCCCTACGGGACTAGCGCGAGCCTACGAGCAGTACTTC
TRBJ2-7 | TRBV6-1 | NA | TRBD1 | CASRGQGSYEQYF | TGTGCCAGCAGAGGACAGGGATCCTACGAGCAGTACTTC
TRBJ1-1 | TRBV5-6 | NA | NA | CASSRFPAGMKAEAFF | TGTGCCAGCAGCCGATTTCCAGCGGGGATGAAAGCTGAAGCTTTCTTT
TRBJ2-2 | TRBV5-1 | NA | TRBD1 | CASSLGQGGTGELFF | TGCGCCAGCAGCTTGGGACAGGGCGGCACCGGGGAGCTGTTTTTT
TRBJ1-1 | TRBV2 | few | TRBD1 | CASSSTGGTEAFF | TGTGCCAGCAGTAGTACAGGGGGCACTGAAGCTTTCTTT
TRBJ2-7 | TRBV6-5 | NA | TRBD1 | CASSTPGQVPEQYF | TGTGCCAGCAGCACCCCCGGACAGGTACCCGAGCAGTACTTC
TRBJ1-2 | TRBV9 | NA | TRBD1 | CASNRLEGALYGYTF | TGTGCCAGCAACCGGTTGGAGGGGGCCCTCTATGGCTACACCTTC
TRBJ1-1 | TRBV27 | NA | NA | CASSLLAGRNTEAFF | TGTGCCAGCAGTTTATTAGCAGGGCGGAACACTGAAGCTTTCTTT
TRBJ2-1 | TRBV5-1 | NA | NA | CASSLLETENEQFF | TGCGCCAGCAGCTTACTAGAGACTGAAAATGAGCAGTTCTTC
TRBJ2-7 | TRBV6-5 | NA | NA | CASSYNPGWEQYF | TGTGCCAGCAGTTATAATCCGGGTTGGGAGCAGTACTTC
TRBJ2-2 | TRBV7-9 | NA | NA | CASSWAAGANTGELFF | TGTGCCAGCAGCTGGGCGGCGGGGGCTAACACCGGGGAGCTGTTTTTT
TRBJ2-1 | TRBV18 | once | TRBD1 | CASTQGYNEQFF | TGTGCCAGCACACAGGGGTACAATGAGCAGTTCTTC
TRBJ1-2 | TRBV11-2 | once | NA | CASGPDSYGYTF | TGTGCCAGCGGCCCGGACAGCTATGGCTACACCTTC
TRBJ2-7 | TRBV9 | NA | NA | CASNGGGGPYEQYF | TGTGCCAGCAACGGAGGGGGAGGGCCTTACGAGCAGTACTTC
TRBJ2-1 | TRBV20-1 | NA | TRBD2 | CSARLANEQFF | TGCAGTGCAAGACTAGCGAATGAGCAGTTCTTC
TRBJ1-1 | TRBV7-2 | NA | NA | CASSYTIVGGTEAFF | TGTGCCAGCAGCTATACAATCGTGGGGGGAACTGAAGCTTTCTTT
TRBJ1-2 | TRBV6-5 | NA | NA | CASSSRGAGYGYTF | TGTGCCAGCAGTTCAAGGGGTGCCGGGTATGGCTACACCTTC
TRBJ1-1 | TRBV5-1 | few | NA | CASGIGGSTEAFF | TGCGCCAGCGGTATCGGCGGAAGCACTGAAGCTTTCTTT
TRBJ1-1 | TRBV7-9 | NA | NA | CASSIREIKGWDTEAFF | TGTGCCAGCAGCATCCGGGAGATCAAAGGGTGGGACACTGAAGCTTTCTTT
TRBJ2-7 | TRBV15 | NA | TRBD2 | CATSRLGGGRGNIASEQYF | TGTGCCACCAGCAGACTTGGGGGAGGGAGGGGTAATATAGCTTCCGAGCAGTACTTC
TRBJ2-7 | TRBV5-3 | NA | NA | CARSLGYGISYEQYF | TGTGCCAGAAGCTTGGGTTACGGGATCTCCTACGAGCAGTACTTC
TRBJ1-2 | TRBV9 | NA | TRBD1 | CASSSSTGANYGYTF | TGTGCCAGCAGCTCGTCCACAGGGGCCAACTATGGCTACACCTTC
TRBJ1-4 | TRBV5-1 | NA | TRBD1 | CASSTRDSEKLFF | TGCGCCAGCAGCACCCGGGACAGTGAAAAACTGTTTTTT
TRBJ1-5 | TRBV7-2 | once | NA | CASSFDSQRGQPQHF | TGTGCCAGCAGCTTTGACAGCCAAAGGGGTCAGCCCCAGCATTTT
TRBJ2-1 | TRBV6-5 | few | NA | CASSPELYNEQFF | TGTGCCAGCAGCCCGGAGCTTTACAATGAGCAGTTCTTC
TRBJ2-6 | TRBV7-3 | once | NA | CASSLRTTGRGANVLTF | TGTGCCAGCAGTTTGAGGACAACAGGGAGAGGGGCCAACGTCCTGACTTTC
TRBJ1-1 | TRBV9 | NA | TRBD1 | CASSAEQGGGTEAFF | TGTGCCAGCAGCGCCGAACAGGGGGGTGGTACTGAAGCTTTCTTT
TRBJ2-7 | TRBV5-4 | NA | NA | CASPGEGGEQYF | TGTGCCAGCCCGGGGGAGGGGGGCGAGCAGTACTTC
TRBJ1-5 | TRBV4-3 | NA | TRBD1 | CASSLRDRRHSNQPQHF | TGCGCCAGCAGCCTCCGGGACAGGCGACATAGCAATCAGCCCCAGCATTTT
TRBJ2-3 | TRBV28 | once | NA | CASSRVLPDTQYF | TGTGCCAGCAGTCGAGTACTACCAGATACGCAGTATTTT
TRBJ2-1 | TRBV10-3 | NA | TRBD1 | CAISESGTGGYNEQFF | TGTGCCATCAGTGAGTCGGGGACAGGGGGCTACAATGAGCAGTTCTTC
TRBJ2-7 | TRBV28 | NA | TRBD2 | CASSTWTESSGRGYEQYF | TGTGCCAGCAGTACCTGGACTGAATCAAGCGGGAGGGGGTACGAGCAGTACTTC
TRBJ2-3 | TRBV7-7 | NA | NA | CASSAGGPSTDTQYF | TGTGCTAGCAGCGCCGGGGGGCCGAGCACAGATACGCAGTATTTT
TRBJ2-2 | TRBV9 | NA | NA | CASSVRGALGELFF | TGTGCCAGCAGCGTACGGGGGGCTCTCGGGGAGCTGTTTTTT
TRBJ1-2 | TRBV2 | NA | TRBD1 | CASSVTRDSNYGYTF | TGTGCCAGCAGCGTAACACGGGACAGTAACTATGGCTACACCTTC
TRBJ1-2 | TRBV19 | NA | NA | CAGTPGGYTF | TGTGCCGGGACTCCCGGTGGCTACACCTTC
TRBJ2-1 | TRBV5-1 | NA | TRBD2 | CASSYTGTSSNEQFF | TGCGCCAGCAGTTACACCGGGACTAGTAGCAATGAGCAGTTCTTC
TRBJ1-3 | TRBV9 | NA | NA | CASSGRGGTGNTIYF | TGTGCCAGCAGCGGGCGGGGGGGGACTGGAAACACCATATATTTT
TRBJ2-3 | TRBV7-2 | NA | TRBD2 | CASSLVASGVTDTQYF | TGTGCCAGCAGCTTAGTCGCTAGCGGGGTAACAGATACGCAGTATTTT
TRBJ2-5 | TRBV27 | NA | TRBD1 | CASRRRDRGQETQYF | TGTGCCAGCAGACGCCGCGACAGGGGGCAAGAGACCCAGTACTTC
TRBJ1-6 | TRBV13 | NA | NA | CASSPRGGSGNPLHF | TGTGCCAGCAGCCCGAGGGGGGGCAGTGGAAACCCCCTCCACTTT
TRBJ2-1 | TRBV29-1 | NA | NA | CSVNYPVNEQFF | TGCAGCGTTAATTATCCAGTCAATGAGCAGTTCTTC
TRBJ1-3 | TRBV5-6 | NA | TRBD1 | CASSSPGQGINTIYF | TGTGCCAGCAGCTCGCCGGGACAGGGCATAAACACCATATATTTT
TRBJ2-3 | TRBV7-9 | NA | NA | CASSSGDRIVDTQYF | TGTGCCAGCAGCTCGGGGGATAGGATAGTGGATACGCAGTATTTT
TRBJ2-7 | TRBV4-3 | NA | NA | CASSQARSGVAYEQYF | TGCGCCAGCAGCCAAGCACGATCAGGCGTTGCCTACGAGCAGTACTTC